This T cell receptor beta chain appears in the sequencing data of a study of PD-1 blockade in classical Hodgkin lymphoma. Relapse was seen in all patients after autologous stem cell transplantation, and brentuximab vedotin exposure was variable. The CDR3 consists of 13 residues. V shed 11 bases, J shed 3 bases, and the junction held 9 bases outside the gene matches. Germline CDR1 reads MDHEN; CDR2 reads SYDVKM. The protocol was immunoSEQ multiplex PCR, while the TCRdb copy is restricted to in-frame clones and leaves out a portion. The sample consists of approximately 100,000 clones, 80% to 90% of them appearing once.

The V gene is TRBV28, the J gene TRBJ1-2; 7 bases are shared with TRBD1. This clonotype was obtained from a human donor with classical Hodgkin lymphoma. The sample here was peripheral blood mononuclear cells (PBMCs), taken before the second cycle of nivolumab. The CDR3, as DNA: TGTGCCGCTCTCGACAGGGCCGACTATGGCTACACCTTC. It yields the protein CAALDRADYGYTF.